These 14 T cell receptor beta chains share one sample of origin, sequenced in a study of radiotherapy plus CTLA-4 blockade in lung cancer. Assay: immunoSEQ multiplex PCR; the TCRdb copy retains only in-frame clones and omits some. The repertoire holds 30,000 to 45,000 clones, with about two thirds as singletons. The sequencing used peripheral blood, collected from a patient treated with radiotherapy plus ipilimumab. Source of these receptors: a human donor with non-small cell lung cancer who had stable disease on radiotherapy plus ipilimumab.

This clone was seen only a few times. Other DNA sequences in the sample encode the same CDR3. This chain links TRBV2 with TRBJ2-3; 10 positions match TRBD2. CDR1 is SNHLY, CDR2 FYNNEI, per germline. J lost 3 bases, V lost 4 bases, and 4 bases had no gene match. This CDR3 is built from 15 residues. The CDR3 loop reads CASSGASGGTDTQYF. The CDR3 nucleotides are TGTGCCAGCAGTGGAGCTAGCGGGGGAACAGATACGCAGTATTTT.

The rearrangement joins TRBV14 to TRBJ1-4, with D perhaps matching TRBD1 (6 bases). This CDR3 contains 16 residues. V gave up 4 bases and J gave up 8 bases, with 20 bases separating them. Germline CDR1 is SGHDN and CDR2 is FVKESK. The CDR3 here is CASSLHPPGQGEKLFF. The CDR3, as DNA: TGTGCCAGCAGCCTCCACCCTCCGGGCCAGGGGGAAAAACTGTTTTTT.

The V gene is TRBV29-1, the J gene TRBJ1-1; the D gene is possibly TRBD1 (6 bases). The CDR3 is 14 residues long. Between the trimmed V and J ends, which lost 6 bases and 3 bases, there was a span of 17 bases. The germline V gene encodes CDR1 SQVTM and CDR2 ANQGSEA. As DNA, the CDR3 is TGCAGCGTCCCGGACAGCCGTCGGGACACTGAAGCTTTCTTT. Protein: CSVPDSRRDTEAFF.

This clone was detected only a few times. This sequence joins TRBV19 and TRBJ1-1; the D is unclear. V lost 3 bases and J lost 2, with 13 bases in between. The CDR3 runs to 15 residues. Germline V gene data show CDR1 as LNHDA and CDR2 as SQIVND (reference sequence). Here the CDR3 DNA reads TGTGCCAGTAGTATCCAGGCCTCGACAAACACTGAAGCTTTCTTT. This translates into CASSIQASTNTEAFF.

Written as DNA, the CDR3 is TGTGCCTGGAGTGTATTGGGGAGTCAGCCCCAGCATTTT. Protein sequence: CAWSVLGSQPQHF. The chain employs TRBV30 and TRBJ1-5, with D hard to call. CDR3 size: 13 residues. Trimming stripped 0 bases from V and 6 bases from J, with 9 bases between. Germline CDR1 is GTSNPN and CDR2 is SVGIG (reference sequence).

V usage is TRBV2 and J usage is TRBJ1-1; weak D call: TRBD1 (6 bases). This CDR3 contains 14 residues. Germline CDR1 and CDR2: SNHLY and FYNNEI. Deletions cut 6 bases from V and 0 bases from J, with 11 bases between. The CDR3: CASRDRNMNTEAFF. CDR3 nucleotides: TGTGCCAGCAGGGACAGAAACATGAACACTGAAGCTTTCTTT. The variable domain in full, completed from reference TRBV2 and TRBJ1-1, reads EPEVTQTPSHQVTQMGQEVILRCVPISNHLYFYWYRQILGQKVEFLVSFYNNEISEKSEIFDDQFSVERPDGSNFTLKIRSTKLEDSAMYFCASRDRNMNTEAFFGQGTRLTVV.

This chain uses TRBV6-1 with TRBJ1-1; D call uncertain. Germline lookup yields CDR1 MNHNS and CDR2 SASEGT. The CDR3 consists of 15 residues. Trimming pared 1 base from V and 3 bases from J, leaving 12 bases between. DNA of the CDR3: TGTGCCAGCAGTGAAGGAGCGAGGGCCTACACTGAAGCTTTCTTT. Translated: CASSEGARAYTEAFF.

This chain connects TRBV7-9 to TRBJ1-4; D is possibly TRBD1 (5 bases). CDR1 and CDR2 from the germline V gene are SEHNR and FQNEAQ (reference sequence). The V end was cut by 3 bases, the J end by 6 bases, with 11 bases between. The CDR3 length is 14 residues. CDR3 DNA: TGTGCCAGCAGCTTGGGGGGTGGTGATGAAAAACTGTTTTTT. It encodes CASSLGGGDEKLFF.

The chain carries TRBV7-8 and TRBJ2-1; 10 positions match TRBD2. The germline gives CDR1 SGHVS, CDR2 FQNEAQ. This CDR3 has 15 residues. J lost 6 bases, V lost 5 bases, and 7 bases had no gene match. The chain's CDR3 is CASSLRAGGSNEQFF. CDR3 DNA: TGTGCCAGCAGCCTCAGAGCGGGGGGGAGCAATGAGCAGTTCTTC. Using reference TRBV7-8 and TRBJ2-1 for the parts outside the CDR3, the full variable domain is GAGVSQSPRYKVAKRGQDVALRCDPISGHVSLFWYQQALGQGPEFLTYFQNEAQLDKSGLPSDRFFAERPEGSVSTLKIQRTQQEDSAVYLCASSLRAGGSNEQFFGPGTRLTVL.

V usage is TRBV5-8 and J usage is TRBJ1-2; TRBD1 matches 7 bases. J gave up 4 bases and V 3 bases, and 6 bases lay outside the gene matches. Germline V CDR1 and CDR2: SGHTS, YDEGEE. This CDR3 contains 14 residues. The DNA for the CDR3 is TGTGCCAGCAGCTCCGGGACAGCAAGCTATGGCTACACCTTC. Its protein product is CASSSGTASYGYTF.

The chain employs TRBV29-1 and TRBJ1-2, with 8 positions matching TRBD1. The CDR3 contains 12 residues. From germline, CDR1 is SQVTM and CDR2 ANQGSEA. The trim removed 8 bases at V and 7 bases at J, leaving 9 bases unmatched. CDR3 in DNA: TGCAGCACAACAGGGGGTCTTCTTGGCTACACCTTC. Residues: CSTTGGLLGYTF.

The V call is TRBV4-1, the J call TRBJ2-3; D perhaps matches TRBD2 (7 bases). Trimming removed 8 bases at V and 5 bases at J, with 14 bases between. The CDR3 is 13 residues long. Germline-derived CDR1 and CDR2 are MGHRA and YSYEKL. CDR3 sequence: CASAGGLGDTQYF. For the CDR3, the DNA is TGCGCCAGCGCCGGGGGGCTGGGAGATACGCAGTATTTT.

The gene calls are TRBV2 and TRBJ2-5; 8 bases match TRBD1. The V gene's germline CDR1 is SNHLY and CDR2 FYNNEI. J was trimmed by 5 bases and V by 4 bases; bases with no gene match: 6. The CDR3 covers 14 residues. CDR3: CASSGQGWYETQYF. As DNA, the CDR3 is TGTGCCAGCAGTGGACAGGGGTGGTACGAGACCCAGTACTTC. The variable domain in full, with the rest retrieved from reference TRBV2 and TRBJ2-5, is EPEVTQTPSHQVTQMGQEVILRCVPISNHLYFYWYRQILGQKVEFLVSFYNNEISEKSEIFDDQFSVERPDGSNFTLKIRSTKLEDSAMYFCASSGQGWYETQYFGPGTRLLVL.

The rearrangement joins TRBV4-3 to TRBJ1-2; D is uncertain. The germline gives CDR1 LGHNA, CDR2 YSLEER. The CDR3 spans 14 residues. V shed 2 bases and J shed 7 bases, with 14 bases lying between them. The CDR3 DNA reads TGCGCCAGCAGCCAACCGGTAGAAGGGAGTGGCTACACCTTC. Translating gives CASSQPVEGSGYTF.